The 32 T cell receptor beta chains below were found in one sample sequenced in a study of cytomegalovirus exposure and HLA in healthy donors. Primers for the PCR totalled 60 Vbeta and 13 Jbeta. Generated by immunoSEQ multiplex PCR, the TCRdb table keeps only in-frame clones and is missing some. The sample shows tens of thousands of clones, over 55% of them seen only once. The source material was PBMCs. Source of these receptors: a woman between 45 and 65 years old in good health and CMV-seropositive.

This clone was recorded only once. Here the CDR3 reads CASSDARDDGTQYF. The CDR3 region has the DNA TGTGCCAGCAGTGATGCGCGGGACGATGGTACGCAGTATTTT. The V and J genes are TRBV2 and TRBJ2-3; tentatively, D is TRBD2 (6 bases). The CDR3 extends over 14 amino acids. Per the germline V gene, CDR1 is SNHLY and CDR2 is FYNNEI. Trimming took 3 bases from V and 8 from J, leaving 15 bases between them.

V gene TRBV18 combines with J gene TRBJ1-5, with D tentatively TRBD1 (6 bases). Trimming removed 4 bases at V and 3 bases at J, with 13 bases between. The germline CDR1 and CDR2 sequences are KGHSH and LQKENI. This CDR3 comprises 15 residues. The CDR3 here is CASSQTGTINQPQHF. In DNA, the CDR3 is TGTGCCAGCTCACAAACCGGGACAATCAATCAGCCCCAGCATTTT.

In this sample, this clone turned up once. The rearrangement joins TRBV4-2 to TRBJ1-2; D possibly corresponds to TRBD1 (5 bases). V was clipped by 1 base and J by 4 bases, with 10 bases between them. The CDR3 contains 14 residues. Germline V gene data show CDR1 as LGHNA and CDR2 as YNFKEQ. CDR3 nucleotides: TGTGCCAGCAGCCAAGTGGGGGGAGCCTATGGCTACACCTTC. Translating gives CASSQVGGAYGYTF.

This chain joins TRBV10-3 and TRBJ2-7; maybe TRBD1 (6 bases). This CDR3 spans 13 amino acids. CDR1 and CDR2 (germline): ENHRY, SYGVKD. V was clipped by 4 bases and J by 3 bases, with 10 bases between them. CDR3 nucleotides: TGTGCCATCAGTGGTCAGGGGAGCTACGAGCAGTACTTC. Protein: CAISGQGSYEQYF.

This chain connects TRBV5-1 to TRBJ1-4; 7 bases agree with TRBD1. CDR3 length: 16 amino acids. The ends lost 4 bases at V and 8 bases at J; junction bases unmatched: 14. Germline lookup yields CDR1 SGHRS and CDR2 YFSETQ. The chain's CDR3 is CASSGLGRGAGEKLFF. The CDR3 DNA sequence: TGCGCCAGCAGCGGCCTAGGCAGGGGGGCTGGGGAAAAACTGTTTTTT.

The rearrangement uses TRBV29-1 and TRBJ2-7, with a possible D match to TRBD2 (6 bases). The CDR3 covers 13 residues. V gave up 3 bases and J gave up 0 bases, with 9 bases separating them. Germline V gene data show CDR1 as SQVTM and CDR2 as ANQGSEA. CDR3: CSVDAGSSYEQYF. The DNA for the CDR3 is TGCAGCGTTGATGCCGGGAGCTCCTACGAGCAGTACTTC.

This clone has a handful of counts. The rearrangement uses TRBV5-1 and TRBJ1-1; D is unresolved. The CDR3 runs to 14 residues. Per the germline V gene, CDR1 is SGHRS and CDR2 is YFSETQ. V lost 4 bases and J 4 bases, leaving 14 bases between the germline ends. CDR3 nucleotide sequence: TGCGCCAGCAGCGCGGGTGAGGAATTCACTGAAGCTTTCTTT. Protein sequence: CASSAGEEFTEAFF.

CDR3: CASSTLTGVTDTQYF. The CDR3 DNA is TGTGCCAGTAGTACCCTGACAGGGGTGACAGATACGCAGTATTTT. This chain links TRBV19 with TRBJ2-3; 8 bases fit TRBD1. The CDR3 has 15 amino acids. The germline V gene has CDR1 LNHDA and CDR2 SQIVND (reference sequence). After removal of 4 bases from V and 3 bases from J, the junction contained 6 bases not matched to a gene.

The chain recombines TRBV28 with TRBJ1-5, with TRBD1 matching over 9 bases. This CDR3 spans 18 amino acids. From germline, CDR1 is MDHEN and CDR2 SYDVKM. The junction had 15 bases not matched to a gene; V was cut back by 3 bases and J by 6 bases. The CDR3 is CASSFSYIDRGLGQPQHF. The DNA for the CDR3 is TGTGCCAGCAGTTTTAGTTATATCGACAGGGGGTTGGGTCAGCCCCAGCATTTT.

V gene TRBV7-2 combines with J gene TRBJ1-4; possible D gene TRBD1, 6 bases. Germline V CDR1 and CDR2: SGHTA, FQGNSA. V was trimmed by 1 base and J by 2 bases, leaving 14 bases between them. The CDR3 spans 17 residues. This CDR3 is CASSLGHTTGTNEKLFF. In DNA form, the CDR3 reads TGTGCCAGCAGCTTAGGGCACACGACAGGCACTAATGAAAAACTGTTTTTT.

The chain has TRBV7-6 and TRBJ1-4; maybe TRBD1 (5 bases). Germline V gene sequence: CDR1 SGHVS, CDR2 FNYEAQ. The CDR3 is made up of 16 amino acids. V lost 5 bases, J lost 8 bases, and 21 bases lay in between. The CDR3 loop is CASSGGGGGMGEKLFF. Written as DNA, the CDR3 is TGTGCCAGCAGCGGCGGGGGAGGTGGGATGGGCGAAAAACTGTTTTTT.

V is TRBV28 and J is TRBJ2-7; D is possibly TRBD2 (7 bases). From germline, CDR1 is MDHEN and CDR2 SYDVKM. This CDR3 contains 14 residues. V lost 3 bases and J 0 bases, leaving 9 bases between the germline ends. As DNA, the CDR3 is TGTGCCAGCAGTTTTGCGGGGGCCTCCTACGAGCAGTACTTC. Translating it yields CASSFAGASYEQYF.

In its sample, this clone was seen a few times. Written as DNA, the CDR3 is TGTGCCAGCAGCCAGGCCCGGGACAGGAGGGGCAATGAGCAGTTCTTC. Its protein product is CASSQARDRRGNEQFF. V is TRBV14 and J is TRBJ2-1; 8 bases fit TRBD1. In germline, CDR1 is SGHDN, CDR2 FVKESK. Trimming cost V 3 bases and J 6 bases; bases outside gene matches: 10. The CDR3 runs to 16 residues.

This clone occurred a few times. This rearrangement joins TRBV13 to TRBJ2-7; 11 bases are shared with TRBD1. Germline loops: CDR1 PRHDT, CDR2 FYEKMQ (reference sequence). The V gene end was trimmed by 4 bases and the J gene end by 4 bases; junction bases not matched to a gene: 9. This CDR3 contains 16 residues. The chain's CDR3 is CASSSGGQGARYEQYF. For the CDR3, the DNA is TGTGCCAGCAGCTCCGGCGGACAGGGGGCTAGGTACGAGCAGTACTTC.

The chain has TRBV4-2 and TRBJ1-4, with D possibly being TRBD1 (6 bases). The CDR3 consists of 15 residues. Trimming took 6 bases from V and 5 from J, leaving 16 bases between them. Germline lookup yields CDR1 LGHNA and CDR2 YNFKEQ. The CDR3 bases are TGTGCCAGCAGTTGGGGCGAGCAGGGGAATGAAAAACTGTTTTTT. It is translated as CASSWGEQGNEKLFF.

J is TRBJ1-3 and V is TRBV28; D perhaps matches TRBD1 (6 bases). There are 15 residues in the CDR3. Trimming took 4 bases from V and 0 from J, leaving 10 bases between them. Germline V gene lookup returns CDR1 MDHEN and CDR2 SYDVKM. The CDR3: CASSSQGSSGNTIYF. CDR3 bases: TGTGCCAGCAGTTCCCAGGGGAGCTCTGGAAACACCATATATTTT.

The J gene is TRBJ2-1, the V gene TRBV5-1, with 9 bases aligning to TRBD1. J lost 5 bases, V lost 4 bases, and 4 bases had no gene match. CDR3 length equals 14 residues. The germline V gene encodes CDR1 SGHRS and CDR2 YFSETQ. The chain's CDR3 is CASSNRGQDNEQFF. The CDR3 DNA sequence: TGCGCCAGCAGCAACAGGGGGCAGGACAATGAGCAGTTCTTC.

This clone appeared a few times. The chain carries TRBV7-8 and TRBJ2-5; D may be TRBD1 (6 bases). V lost 3 bases to trimming and J lost 5 bases, with 13 bases between them. This CDR3 is 14 amino acids long. Germline CDR1 SGHVS, CDR2 FQNEAQ. CDR3 in amino acids: CASSFEGGWETQYF. CDR3 in DNA: TGTGCCAGCAGCTTTGAAGGGGGATGGGAGACCCAGTACTTC.

The CDR3 spells CASSQDSGTGIYYGYTF. The CDR3 nucleotides read TGTGCCAGCAGCCAAGATTCCGGGACAGGGATTTACTATGGCTACACCTTC. This sequence joins TRBV4-2 and TRBJ1-2; 9 nucleotides line up with TRBD1. The germline V gene has CDR1 LGHNA and CDR2 YNFKEQ. With 0 bases clipped from V and 3 bases from J, the junction kept 8 bases outside the gene matches. This CDR3 is built from 17 residues.

This clone has a handful of counts. CDR3 in DNA: TGTGCCAGCAGCCAAGGGCAGGAAGGGGACGAGCAGTACTTC. Translated, it gives CASSQGQEGDEQYF. This rearrangement joins TRBV4-2 to TRBJ2-7; a possible D gene is TRBD1 (5 bases). Germline-derived CDR1 and CDR2 are LGHNA and YNFKEQ. V lost 1 base and J 5 bases, leaving 12 bases between the germline ends. CDR3 length equals 14 residues.

This chain links TRBV27 with TRBJ1-5, with D unresolved. Trimming removed 1 base from V and 4 bases from J, with 11 bases in between. This CDR3 region has 15 residues. Germline V gives CDR1 MNHEY, CDR2 SMNVEV (reference sequence). The CDR3 DNA reads as TGTGCCAGCAGTTTATATGCCGGGGAGAATCAGCCCCAGCATTTT. It specifies CASSLYAGENQPQHF.

This clone has a count of ten or more. The chain has TRBV5-6 and TRBJ1-4; 8 positions match TRBD1. Per germline, CDR1 SGHDT and CDR2 YYEEEE. V shed 2 bases and J 0 bases; nucleotides not matched to a gene: 3. This CDR3 is built from 16 residues. The CDR3 region is CASSLGQGSTNEKLFF. Here the CDR3 DNA reads TGTGCCAGCAGCTTAGGACAGGGCTCAACTAATGAAAAACTGTTTTTT.

CDR3 bases: TGTGCCAGCAGTTTAAGACTAGCGGGGGGGCCTAGGGATACGCAGTATTTT. Its translation is CASSLRLAGGPRDTQYF. The chain has TRBV27 and TRBJ2-3, with 14 positions matching TRBD2. In germline, CDR1 is MNHEY, CDR2 SMNVEV (reference sequence). Trimming took 2 bases from V and 6 from J; bases not matched to a gene: 7. CDR3 size: 17 residues.

This clone was seen only a few times. The chain recombines TRBV4-3 with TRBJ1-1, with 10 positions matching TRBD1. V shed 5 bases, J shed 5 bases, and the junction held 5 bases outside the gene matches. The CDR3 loop spans 14 amino acids. The germline gives CDR1 LGHNA, CDR2 YSLEER. The CDR3 reads CASSTRTGGTEAFF. The DNA of the CDR3 is TGCGCCAGCAGCACCCGGACAGGGGGGACTGAAGCTTTCTTT.

V gene TRBV23-1 combines with J gene TRBJ2-1; 7 bases agree with TRBD2. TRBV23-1 carries the ORF label, with uncertain function. The CDR3 runs 17 residues. V shed 6 bases, J shed 3 bases, and the junction held 14 bases outside the gene matches. CDR3 residues: CASSRGGPPHFYNEQFF. The CDR3 DNA sequence: TGCGCCAGCAGCCGGGGAGGGCCACCCCACTTCTACAATGAGCAGTTCTTC.

The rearrangement joins TRBV7-3 to TRBJ1-6; no reliable D call. CDR3 length: 13 amino acids. The V end lost 1 base, the J end lost 7 bases, and 5 bases lay between the germline ends. CDR1 and CDR2 from the germline V gene are SGHTA and FQGTGA. CDR3 in amino acids: CASSLSGNSPLHF. The CDR3 DNA reads TGTGCCAGCAGCTTAAGCGGGAATTCACCCCTCCACTTT.

The V gene is TRBV5-1, the J gene TRBJ2-2; 7 bases align to TRBD1. V trimming: 2 bases; J trimming: 5 bases; junction bases outside the gene matches: 3. This CDR3 is 14 amino acids long. Germline V gene data show CDR1 as SGHRS and CDR2 as YFSETQ. CDR3 loop: CASSFDRATGELFF. The CDR3 DNA is TGCGCCAGCAGCTTCGACAGGGCTACCGGGGAGCTGTTTTTT.

The chain is built from TRBV10-1 and TRBJ1-2, with TRBD1 as a possible D gene (5 bases). The CDR3 runs to 13 residues. CDR1 is WNHNN and CDR2 is SYGVQD in the germline V gene (reference sequence). Trimming took off 3 bases at V and 3 bases at J, with 8 bases between the two ends. CDR3 amino acids: CASSDRVDYGYTF. As DNA, the CDR3 is TGCGCCAGCAGTGACAGGGTGGACTATGGCTACACCTTC.

This chain joins TRBV7-9 and TRBJ1-4; D gene unclear. The CDR3 has 16 amino acids. Germline V gene data show CDR1 as SEHNR and CDR2 as FQNEAQ (reference sequence). The V gene lost 5 bases and the J gene lost 3 bases, with 16 bases spanning the gap. In DNA, the CDR3 is TGTGCCAGCAGCCCGCCGCGCGGCGTCTCTAATGAAAAACTGTTTTTT. Amino acid sequence: CASSPPRGVSNEKLFF.

J is TRBJ1-2 and V is TRBV9; 9 nucleotides match TRBD1. The V gene end was trimmed by 2 bases and the J gene end by 6 bases; junction bases not matched to a gene: 2. Germline V gene data show CDR1 as SGDLS and CDR2 as YYNGEE. This CDR3 has 13 amino acids. The CDR3 region has the DNA TGTGCCAGCAGCGTGGGGACAGGGAATGGCTACACCTTC. Its translation: CASSVGTGNGYTF.

This clone was counted a single time. The chain links TRBV6-1 to TRBJ1-5; D gene ambiguous. Deletions cut 2 bases from V and 4 bases from J, with 12 bases between. The CDR3 is made up of 15 amino acids. CDR1 and CDR2 from the germline V gene are MNHNS and SASEGT. In DNA form, the CDR3 reads TGTGCCAGCAGTGAATTCACGGGTACTAATCAGCCCCAGCATTTT. Its protein product is CASSEFTGTNQPQHF.

CDR3 amino acids: CASSWRLAGGRAGETQYF. The CDR3 nucleotides are TGCGCCAGCAGCTGGAGACTAGCGGGGGGTCGGGCCGGGGAGACCCAGTACTTC. This rearrangement joins TRBV5-1 to TRBJ2-5, with TRBD2 matching 13 bases. Germline lookup yields CDR1 SGHRS and CDR2 YFSETQ. Germline trimming cut 3 bases from V and 5 bases from J; bases unmatched to any gene: 13. The CDR3 covers 18 residues.